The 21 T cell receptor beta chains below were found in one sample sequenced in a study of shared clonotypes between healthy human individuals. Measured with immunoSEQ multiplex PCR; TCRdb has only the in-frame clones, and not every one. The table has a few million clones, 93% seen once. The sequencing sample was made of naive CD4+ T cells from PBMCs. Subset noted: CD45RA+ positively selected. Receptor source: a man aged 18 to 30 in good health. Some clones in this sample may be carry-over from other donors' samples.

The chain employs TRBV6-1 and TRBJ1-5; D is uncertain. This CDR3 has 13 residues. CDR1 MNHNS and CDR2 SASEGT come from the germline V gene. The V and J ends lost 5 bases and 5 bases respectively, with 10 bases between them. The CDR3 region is CASSREVDQPQHF. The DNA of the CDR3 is TGTGCCAGCAGTCGGGAGGTCGATCAGCCCCAGCATTTT.

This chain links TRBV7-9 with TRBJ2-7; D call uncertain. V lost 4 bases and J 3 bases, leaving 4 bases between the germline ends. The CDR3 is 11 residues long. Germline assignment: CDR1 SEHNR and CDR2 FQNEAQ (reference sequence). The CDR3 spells CASSSNYEQYF. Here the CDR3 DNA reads TGTGCCAGCAGCTCAAACTACGAGCAGTACTTC.

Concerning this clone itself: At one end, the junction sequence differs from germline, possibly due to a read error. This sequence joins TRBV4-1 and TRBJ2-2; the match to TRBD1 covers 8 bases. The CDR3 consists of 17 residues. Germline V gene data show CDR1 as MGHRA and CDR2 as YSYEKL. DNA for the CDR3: TGCGCCAGCAGCCAACATCCTCGGACAGGGAACCCCGGGGAGCTGTTTTTT. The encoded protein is CASSQHPRTGNPGELFF.

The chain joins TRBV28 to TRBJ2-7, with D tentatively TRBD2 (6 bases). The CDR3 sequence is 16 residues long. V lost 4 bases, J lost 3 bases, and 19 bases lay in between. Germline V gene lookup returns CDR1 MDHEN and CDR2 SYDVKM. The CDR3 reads CASSSGEGRIGYEQYF. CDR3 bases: TGTGCCAGCAGTTCCGGCGAGGGGAGGATTGGCTACGAGCAGTACTTC.

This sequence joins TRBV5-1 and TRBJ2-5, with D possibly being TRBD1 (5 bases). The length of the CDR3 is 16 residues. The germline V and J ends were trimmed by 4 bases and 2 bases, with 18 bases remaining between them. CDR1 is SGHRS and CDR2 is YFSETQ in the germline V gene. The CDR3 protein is CASSLLGAATQETQYF. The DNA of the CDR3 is TGCGCCAGCAGCCTCCTTGGGGCAGCAACTCAAGAGACCCAGTACTTC.

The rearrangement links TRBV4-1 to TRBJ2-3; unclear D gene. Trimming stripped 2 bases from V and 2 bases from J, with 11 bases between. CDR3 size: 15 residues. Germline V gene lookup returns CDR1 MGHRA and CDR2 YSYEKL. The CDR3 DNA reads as TGCGCCAGCAGCCAACAACACCCGGCCACAGATACGCAGTATTTT. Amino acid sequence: CASSQQHPATDTQYF.

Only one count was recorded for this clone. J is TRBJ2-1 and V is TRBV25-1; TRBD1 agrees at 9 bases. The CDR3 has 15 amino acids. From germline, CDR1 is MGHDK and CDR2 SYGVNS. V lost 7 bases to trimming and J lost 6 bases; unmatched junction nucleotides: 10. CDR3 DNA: TGTGCCAGCACTCGAGCCGGGACAGGGACCAATGAGCAGTTCTTC. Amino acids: CASTRAGTGTNEQFF.

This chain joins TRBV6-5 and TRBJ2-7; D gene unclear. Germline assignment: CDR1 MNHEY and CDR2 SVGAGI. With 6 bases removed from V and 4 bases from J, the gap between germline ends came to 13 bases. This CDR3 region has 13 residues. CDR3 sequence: CASSSDYQYEQYF. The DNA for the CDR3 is TGTGCCAGCAGCTCCGATTATCAGTACGAGCAGTACTTC.

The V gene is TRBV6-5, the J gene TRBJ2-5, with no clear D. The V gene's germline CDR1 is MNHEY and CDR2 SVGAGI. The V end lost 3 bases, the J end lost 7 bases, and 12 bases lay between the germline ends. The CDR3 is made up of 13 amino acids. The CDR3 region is CASSYVRLGTQYF. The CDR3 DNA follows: TGTGCCAGCAGTTATGTACGACTGGGGACCCAGTACTTC.

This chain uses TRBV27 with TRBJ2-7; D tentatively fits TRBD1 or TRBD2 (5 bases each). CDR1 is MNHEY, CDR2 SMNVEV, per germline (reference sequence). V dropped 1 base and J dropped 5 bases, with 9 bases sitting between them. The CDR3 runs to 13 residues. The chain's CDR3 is CASSLWQGHEQYF. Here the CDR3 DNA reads TGTGCCAGCAGTTTATGGCAGGGACACGAGCAGTACTTC.

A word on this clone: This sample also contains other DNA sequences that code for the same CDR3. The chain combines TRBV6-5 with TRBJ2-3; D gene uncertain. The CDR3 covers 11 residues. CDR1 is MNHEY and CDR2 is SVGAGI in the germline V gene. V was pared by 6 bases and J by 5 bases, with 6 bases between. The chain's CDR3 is CASRVGDTQYF. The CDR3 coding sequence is TGTGCCAGCAGGGTGGGAGATACGCAGTATTTT.

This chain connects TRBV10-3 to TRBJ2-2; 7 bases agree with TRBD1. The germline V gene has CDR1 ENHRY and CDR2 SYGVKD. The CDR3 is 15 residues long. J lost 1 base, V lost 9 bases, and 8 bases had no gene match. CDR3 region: CAIRDRAENTGELFF. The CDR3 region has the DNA TGTGCCATAAGGGACAGAGCTGAGAACACCGGGGAGCTGTTTTTT.

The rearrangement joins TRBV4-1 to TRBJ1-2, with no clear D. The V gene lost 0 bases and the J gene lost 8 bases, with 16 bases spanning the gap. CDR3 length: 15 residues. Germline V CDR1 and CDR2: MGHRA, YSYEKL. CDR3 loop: CASSQDESLPGGYTF. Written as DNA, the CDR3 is TGCGCCAGCAGCCAAGACGAATCCCTACCGGGGGGCTACACCTTC.

DNA for the CDR3: TGCGCCAGCAGCCCCCTCGCCTTGGTAGGGGAGACCCAGTACTTC. Protein product: CASSPLALVGETQYF. This chain connects TRBV4-1 to TRBJ2-5; D unresolved. Germline V gene data show CDR1 as MGHRA and CDR2 as YSYEKL. This CDR3 contains 15 residues. V lost 4 bases and J lost 5, with 17 bases in between.

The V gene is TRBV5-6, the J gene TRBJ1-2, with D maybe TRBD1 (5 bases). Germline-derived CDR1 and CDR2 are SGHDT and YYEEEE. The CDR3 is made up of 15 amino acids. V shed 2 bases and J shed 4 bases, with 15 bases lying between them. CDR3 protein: CASSFKGRWGYGYTF. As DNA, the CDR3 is TGTGCCAGCAGCTTCAAGGGGCGCTGGGGCTATGGCTACACCTTC.

In nucleotides, the CDR3 is TGTGCCAGCAGCTTGGCTTTGGACAGAAACACAGATACGCAGTATTTT. Translation: CASSLALDRNTDTQYF. The V and J genes are TRBV5-6 and TRBJ2-3; a possible D gene is TRBD1 (6 bases). The germline gives CDR1 SGHDT, CDR2 YYEEEE. This CDR3 is built from 16 residues. The germline V and J ends were trimmed by 0 bases and 2 bases, with 13 bases remaining between them.

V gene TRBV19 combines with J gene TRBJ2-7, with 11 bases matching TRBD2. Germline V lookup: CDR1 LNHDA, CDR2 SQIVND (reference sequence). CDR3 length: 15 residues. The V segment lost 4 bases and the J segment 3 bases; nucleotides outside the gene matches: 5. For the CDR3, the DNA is TGTGCCAGTAGTACCGGGACTAGCGGACTCTACGAGCAGTACTTC. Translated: CASSTGTSGLYEQYF.

CDR3 sequence: CASSLGGGRHSPLHF. DNA for the CDR3: TGTGCCAGCAGCTTGGGAGGGGGGCGGCATTCACCCCTCCACTTT. This chain links TRBV5-6 with TRBJ1-6; a weak D match, TRBD1 (6 bases). With 0 bases removed from V and 8 bases from J, the gap between germline ends came to 12 bases. This CDR3 region has 15 residues. Germline V CDR1 and CDR2: SGHDT, YYEEEE.

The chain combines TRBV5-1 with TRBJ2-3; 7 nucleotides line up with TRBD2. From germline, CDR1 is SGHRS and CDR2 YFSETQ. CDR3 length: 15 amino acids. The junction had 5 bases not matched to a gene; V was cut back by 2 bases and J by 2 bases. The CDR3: CASSFGLENTDTQYF. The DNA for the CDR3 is TGCGCCAGCAGCTTTGGACTAGAAAACACAGATACGCAGTATTTT.

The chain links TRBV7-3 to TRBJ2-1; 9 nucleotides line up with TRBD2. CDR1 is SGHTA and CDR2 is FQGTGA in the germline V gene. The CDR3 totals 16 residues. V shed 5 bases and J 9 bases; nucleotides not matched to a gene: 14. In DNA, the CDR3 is TGTGCCAGCAGCCCGAAAGGGGGCGGGAGGGCCCGTGAGCAGTTCTTC. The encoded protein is CASSPKGGGRAREQFF.

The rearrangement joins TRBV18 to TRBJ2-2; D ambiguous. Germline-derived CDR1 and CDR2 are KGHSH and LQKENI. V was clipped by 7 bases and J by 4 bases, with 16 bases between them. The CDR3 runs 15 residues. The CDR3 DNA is TGTGCCAGCTTCCCGACCACTCGGGCCACCGGGGAGCTGTTTTTT. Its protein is CASFPTTRATGELFF.